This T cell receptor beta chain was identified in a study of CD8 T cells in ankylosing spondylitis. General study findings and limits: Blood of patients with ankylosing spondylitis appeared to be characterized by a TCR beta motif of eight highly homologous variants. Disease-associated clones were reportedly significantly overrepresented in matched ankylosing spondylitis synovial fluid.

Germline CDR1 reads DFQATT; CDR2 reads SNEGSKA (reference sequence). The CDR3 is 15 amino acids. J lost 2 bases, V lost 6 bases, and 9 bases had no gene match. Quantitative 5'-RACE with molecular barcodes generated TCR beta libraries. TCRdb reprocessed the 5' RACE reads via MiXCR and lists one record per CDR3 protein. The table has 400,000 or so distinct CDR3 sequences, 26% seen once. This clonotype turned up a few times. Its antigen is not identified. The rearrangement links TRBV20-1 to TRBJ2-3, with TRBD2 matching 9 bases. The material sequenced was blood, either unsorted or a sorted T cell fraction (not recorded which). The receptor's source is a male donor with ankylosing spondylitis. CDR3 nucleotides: TGCAGTGCCGATATGCGGGAGGGCCCCACAGATACGCAGTATTTT. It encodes CSADMREGPTDTQYF.